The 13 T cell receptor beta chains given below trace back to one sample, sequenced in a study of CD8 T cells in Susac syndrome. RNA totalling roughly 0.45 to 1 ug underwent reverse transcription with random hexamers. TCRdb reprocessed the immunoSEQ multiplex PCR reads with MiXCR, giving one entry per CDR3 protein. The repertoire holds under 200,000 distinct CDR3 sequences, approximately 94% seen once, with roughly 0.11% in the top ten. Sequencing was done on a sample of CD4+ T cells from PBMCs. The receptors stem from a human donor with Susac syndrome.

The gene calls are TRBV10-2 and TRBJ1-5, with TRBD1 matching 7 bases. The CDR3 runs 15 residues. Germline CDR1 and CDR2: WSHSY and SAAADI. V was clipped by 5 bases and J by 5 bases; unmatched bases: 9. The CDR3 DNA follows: TGCGCCAGCAGTTACACCGGGACAGCGCATCAGCCCCAGCATTTT. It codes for CASSYTGTAHQPQHF.

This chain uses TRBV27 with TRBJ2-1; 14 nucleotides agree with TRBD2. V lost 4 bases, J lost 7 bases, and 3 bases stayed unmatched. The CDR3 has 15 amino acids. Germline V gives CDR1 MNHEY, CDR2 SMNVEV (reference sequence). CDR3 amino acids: CASSSGTSGGNEQFF. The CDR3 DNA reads TGTGCCAGCAGTTCCGGGACTAGCGGGGGAAATGAGCAGTTCTTC.

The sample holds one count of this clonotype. CDR3 nucleotide sequence: TGCAGCGTTGAAGCGATCGGGACAGGGGGTACTGGGGCCAACGTCCTGACTTTC. The encoded protein is CSVEAIGTGGTGANVLTF. The gene calls are TRBV29-1 and TRBJ2-6; 11 bases align to TRBD1. V shed 1 base, J shed 2 bases, and the junction held 7 bases outside the gene matches. The V gene's germline CDR1 is SQVTM and CDR2 ANQGSEA. The CDR3 is made up of 18 amino acids.

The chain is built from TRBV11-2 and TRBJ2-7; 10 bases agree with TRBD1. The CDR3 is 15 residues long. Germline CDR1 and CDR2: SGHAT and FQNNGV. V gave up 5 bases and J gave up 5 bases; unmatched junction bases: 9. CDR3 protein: CASSLYGTGVNEQYF. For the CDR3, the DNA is TGTGCCAGCAGCCTATATGGGACAGGGGTGAACGAGCAGTACTTC.

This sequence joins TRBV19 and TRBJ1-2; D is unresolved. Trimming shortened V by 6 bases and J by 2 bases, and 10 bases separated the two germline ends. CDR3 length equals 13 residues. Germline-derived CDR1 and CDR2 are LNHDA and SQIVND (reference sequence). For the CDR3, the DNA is TGTGCCAGTAGGAAAACGACGAACTATGGCTACACCTTC. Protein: CASRKTTNYGYTF.

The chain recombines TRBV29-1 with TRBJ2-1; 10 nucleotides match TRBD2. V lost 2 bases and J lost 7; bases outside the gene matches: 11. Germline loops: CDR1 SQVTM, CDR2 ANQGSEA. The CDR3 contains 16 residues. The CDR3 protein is CSVEKRGGPPGNEQFF. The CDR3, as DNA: TGCAGCGTTGAAAAGCGGGGGGGGCCTCCGGGTAATGAGCAGTTCTTC.

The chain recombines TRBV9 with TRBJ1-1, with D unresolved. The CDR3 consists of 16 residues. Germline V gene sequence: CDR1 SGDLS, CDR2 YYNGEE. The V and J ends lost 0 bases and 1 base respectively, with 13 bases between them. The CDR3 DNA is TGTGCCAGCAGCGTAGGATCAGCCCGGGGGAACACTGAAGCTTTCTTT. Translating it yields CASSVGSARGNTEAFF.

The chain's CDR3 is CASSPGHPQETQYF. CDR3 bases: TGTGCCAGCTCACCAGGGCATCCCCAAGAGACCCAGTACTTC. This chain links TRBV18 with TRBJ2-5; unclear D gene. Trimming removed 2 bases from V and 1 base from J, with 8 bases in between. The germline CDR1 and CDR2 sequences are KGHSH and LQKENI. The CDR3 is made up of 14 amino acids.

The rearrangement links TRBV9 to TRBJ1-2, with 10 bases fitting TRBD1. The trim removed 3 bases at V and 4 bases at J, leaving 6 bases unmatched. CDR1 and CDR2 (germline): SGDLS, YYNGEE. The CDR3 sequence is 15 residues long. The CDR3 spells CASSAGDRGSYGYTF. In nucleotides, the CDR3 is TGTGCCAGCAGCGCCGGGGACAGGGGTAGCTATGGCTACACCTTC. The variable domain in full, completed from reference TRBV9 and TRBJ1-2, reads DSGVTQTPKHLITATGQRVTLRCSPRSGDLSVYWYQQSLDQGLQFLIQYYNGEERAKGNILERFSAQQFPDLHSELNLSSLELGDSALYFCASSAGDRGSYGYTFGSGTRLTVV.

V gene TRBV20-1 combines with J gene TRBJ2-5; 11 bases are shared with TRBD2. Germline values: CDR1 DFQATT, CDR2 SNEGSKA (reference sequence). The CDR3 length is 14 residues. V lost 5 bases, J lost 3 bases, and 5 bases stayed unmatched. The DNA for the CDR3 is TGCAGTGCTGCCGGGACTAGCGGCGAAGAGACCCAGTACTTC. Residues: CSAAGTSGEETQYF.

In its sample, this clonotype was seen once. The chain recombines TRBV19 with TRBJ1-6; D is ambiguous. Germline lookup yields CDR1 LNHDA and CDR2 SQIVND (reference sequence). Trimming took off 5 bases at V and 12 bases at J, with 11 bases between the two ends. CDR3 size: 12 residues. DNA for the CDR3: TGTGCCAGTAGTGCCCCGACGGAACCCCTCCACTTT. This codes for CASSAPTEPLHF.

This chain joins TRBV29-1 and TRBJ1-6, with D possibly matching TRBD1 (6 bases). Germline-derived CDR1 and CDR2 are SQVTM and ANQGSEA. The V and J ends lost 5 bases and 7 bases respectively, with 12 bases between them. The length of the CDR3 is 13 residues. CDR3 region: CSVTWGANSPLHF. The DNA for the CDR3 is TGCAGCGTTACTTGGGGGGCAAATTCACCCCTCCACTTT.

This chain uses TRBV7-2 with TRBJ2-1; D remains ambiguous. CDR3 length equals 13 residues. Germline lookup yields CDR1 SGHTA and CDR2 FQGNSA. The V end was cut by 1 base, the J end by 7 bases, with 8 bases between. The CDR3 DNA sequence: TGTGCCAGCAGCTTAGAGGCAGAGAATGAGCAGTTCTTC. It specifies CASSLEAENEQFF.